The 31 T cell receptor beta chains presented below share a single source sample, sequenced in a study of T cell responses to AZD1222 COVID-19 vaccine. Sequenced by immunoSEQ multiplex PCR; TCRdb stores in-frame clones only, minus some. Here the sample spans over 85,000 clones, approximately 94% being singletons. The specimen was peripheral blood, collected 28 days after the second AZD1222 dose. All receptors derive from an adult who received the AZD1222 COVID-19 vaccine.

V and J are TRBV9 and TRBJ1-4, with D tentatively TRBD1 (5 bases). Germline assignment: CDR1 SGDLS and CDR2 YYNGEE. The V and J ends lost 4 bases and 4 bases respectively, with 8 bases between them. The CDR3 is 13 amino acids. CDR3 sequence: CASSPQDNEKLFF. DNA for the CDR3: TGTGCCAGCAGCCCACAGGATAATGAAAAACTGTTTTTT.

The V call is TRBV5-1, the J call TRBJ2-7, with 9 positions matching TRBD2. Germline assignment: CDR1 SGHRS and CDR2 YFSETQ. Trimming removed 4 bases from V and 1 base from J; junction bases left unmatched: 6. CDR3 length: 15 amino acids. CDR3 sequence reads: CASSKSSGGSYEQYF. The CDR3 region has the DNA TGCGCCAGCAGCAAAAGTAGCGGGGGTTCCTACGAGCAGTACTTC.

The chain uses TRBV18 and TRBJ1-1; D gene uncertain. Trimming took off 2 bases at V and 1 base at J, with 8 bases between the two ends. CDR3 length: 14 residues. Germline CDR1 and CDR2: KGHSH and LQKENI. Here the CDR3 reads CASSPSGANTEAFF. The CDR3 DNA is TGTGCCAGCTCACCAAGCGGAGCGAACACTGAAGCTTTCTTT. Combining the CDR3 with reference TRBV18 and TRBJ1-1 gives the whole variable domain NAGVMQNPRHLVRRRGQEARLRCSPMKGHSHVYWYRQLPEEGLKFMVYLQKENIIDESGMPKERFSAEFPKEGPSILRIQQVVRGDSAAYFCASSPSGANTEAFFGQGTRLTVV.

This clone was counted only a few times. CDR3 in amino acids: CAWSVQTTSGLSYEQYF. The CDR3 DNA follows: TGTGCCTGGAGTGTACAAACTACTAGCGGCCTATCCTACGAGCAGTACTTC. The rearrangement uses TRBV30 and TRBJ2-7; 8 positions agree with TRBD2. Germline V gene lookup returns CDR1 GTSNPN and CDR2 SVGIG (reference sequence). The CDR3 has 17 residues. The J segment lost 1 base and the V segment lost 0 bases, leaving 11 bases of the junction unmatched.

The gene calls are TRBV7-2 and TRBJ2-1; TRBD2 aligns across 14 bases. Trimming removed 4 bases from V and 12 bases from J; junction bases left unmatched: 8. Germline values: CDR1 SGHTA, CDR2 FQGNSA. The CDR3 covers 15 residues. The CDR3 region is CASSSRLAGGPAQFF. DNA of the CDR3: TGTGCCAGCAGCTCCCGACTAGCGGGGGGGCCTGCGCAGTTCTTC.

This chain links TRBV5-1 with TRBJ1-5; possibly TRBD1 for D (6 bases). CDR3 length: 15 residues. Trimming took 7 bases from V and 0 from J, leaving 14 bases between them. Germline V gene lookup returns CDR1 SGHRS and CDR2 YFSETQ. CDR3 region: CASSAGTFSNQPQHF. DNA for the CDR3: TGCGCCAGCTCGGCAGGGACATTTAGCAATCAGCCCCAGCATTTT.

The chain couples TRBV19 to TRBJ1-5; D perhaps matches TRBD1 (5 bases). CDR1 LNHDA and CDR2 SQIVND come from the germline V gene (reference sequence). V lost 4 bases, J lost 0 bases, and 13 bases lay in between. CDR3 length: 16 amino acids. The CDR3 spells CASSTGGAYSNQPQHF. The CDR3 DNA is TGTGCCAGTAGTACAGGCGGGGCTTATAGCAATCAGCCCCAGCATTTT.

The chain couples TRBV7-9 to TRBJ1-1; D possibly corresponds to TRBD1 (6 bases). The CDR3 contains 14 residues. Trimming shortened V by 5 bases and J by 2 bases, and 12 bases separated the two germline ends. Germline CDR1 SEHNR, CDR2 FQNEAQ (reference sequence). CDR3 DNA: TGTGCCAGCAGCCATCAGGGGCTAAACACTGAAGCTTTCTTT. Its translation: CASSHQGLNTEAFF. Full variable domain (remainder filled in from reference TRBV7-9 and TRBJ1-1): DTGVSQNPRHKITKRGQNVTFRCDPISEHNRLYWYRQTLGQGPEFLTYFQNEAQLEKSRLLSDRFSAERPKGSFSTLEIQRTEQGDSAMYLCASSHQGLNTEAFFGQGTRLTVV.

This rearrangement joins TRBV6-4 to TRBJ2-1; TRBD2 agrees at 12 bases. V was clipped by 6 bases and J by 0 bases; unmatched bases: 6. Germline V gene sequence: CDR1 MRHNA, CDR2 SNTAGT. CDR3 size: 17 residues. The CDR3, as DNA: TGTGCCAGCAGAACTAGCGGGGGGTCGAGCTCCTACAATGAGCAGTTCTTC. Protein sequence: CASRTSGGSSSYNEQFF.

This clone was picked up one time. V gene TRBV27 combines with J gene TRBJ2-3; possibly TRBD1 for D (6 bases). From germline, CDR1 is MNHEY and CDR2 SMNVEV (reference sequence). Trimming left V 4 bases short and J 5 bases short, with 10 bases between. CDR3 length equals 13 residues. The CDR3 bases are TGTGCCAGCAGTTGGCCAGGGGTAGATACGCAGTATTTT. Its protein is CASSWPGVDTQYF.

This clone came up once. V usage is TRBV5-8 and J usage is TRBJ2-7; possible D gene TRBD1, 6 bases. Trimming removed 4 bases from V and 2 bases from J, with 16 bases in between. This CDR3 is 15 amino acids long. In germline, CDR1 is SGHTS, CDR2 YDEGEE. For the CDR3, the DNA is TGTGCCAGCAGCGGCCCAGGGGTACCGACCTACGAGCAGTACTTC. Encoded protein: CASSGPGVPTYEQYF.

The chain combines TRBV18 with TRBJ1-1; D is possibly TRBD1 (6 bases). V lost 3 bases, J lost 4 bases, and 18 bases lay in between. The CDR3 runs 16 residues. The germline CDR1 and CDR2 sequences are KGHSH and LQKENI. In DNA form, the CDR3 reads TGTGCCAGCTCACCGAAACAAACAGGGTCGGGCACTGAAGCTTTCTTT. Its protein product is CASSPKQTGSGTEAFF.

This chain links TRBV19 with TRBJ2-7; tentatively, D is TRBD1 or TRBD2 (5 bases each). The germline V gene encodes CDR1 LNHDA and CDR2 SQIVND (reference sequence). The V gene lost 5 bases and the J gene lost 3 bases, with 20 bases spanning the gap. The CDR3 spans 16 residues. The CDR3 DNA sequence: TGTGCCAGTAGTCCGAGTTTCGGGGCAAATCGCTACGAGCAGTACTTC. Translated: CASSPSFGANRYEQYF. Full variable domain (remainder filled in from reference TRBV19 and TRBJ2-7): DGGITQSPKYLFRKEGQNVTLSCEQNLNHDAMYWYRQDPGQGLRLIYYSQIVNDFQKGDIAEGYSVSREKKESFPLTVTSAQKNPTAFYLCASSPSFGANRYEQYFGPGTRLTVT.

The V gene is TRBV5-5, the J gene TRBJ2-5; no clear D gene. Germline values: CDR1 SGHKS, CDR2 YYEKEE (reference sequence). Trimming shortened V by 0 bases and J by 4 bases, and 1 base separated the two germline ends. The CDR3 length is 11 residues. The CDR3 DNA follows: TGTGCCAGCAGCTTGGCAGAGACCCAGTACTTC. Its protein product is CASSLAETQYF.

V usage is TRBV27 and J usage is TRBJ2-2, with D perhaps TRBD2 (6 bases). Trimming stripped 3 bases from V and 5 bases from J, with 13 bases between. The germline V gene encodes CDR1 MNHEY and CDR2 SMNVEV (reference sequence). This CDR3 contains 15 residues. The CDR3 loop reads CASSFSGGGTGELFF. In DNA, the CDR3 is TGTGCCAGCAGTTTTTCCGGGGGAGGTACCGGGGAGCTGTTTTTT.

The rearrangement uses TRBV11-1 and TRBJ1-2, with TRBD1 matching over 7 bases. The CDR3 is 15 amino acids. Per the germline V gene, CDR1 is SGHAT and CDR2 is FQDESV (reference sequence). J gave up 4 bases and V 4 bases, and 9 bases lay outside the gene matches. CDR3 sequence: CASSSTGTDVYGYTF. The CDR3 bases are TGTGCCAGCAGCTCCACCGGGACAGACGTCTATGGCTACACCTTC. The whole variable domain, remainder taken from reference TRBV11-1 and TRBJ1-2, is EAEVAQSPRYKITEKSQAVAFWCDPISGHATLYWYRQILGQGPELLVQFQDESVVDDSQLPKDRFSAERLKGVDSTLKIQPAELGDSAMYLCASSSTGTDVYGYTFGSGTRLTVV.

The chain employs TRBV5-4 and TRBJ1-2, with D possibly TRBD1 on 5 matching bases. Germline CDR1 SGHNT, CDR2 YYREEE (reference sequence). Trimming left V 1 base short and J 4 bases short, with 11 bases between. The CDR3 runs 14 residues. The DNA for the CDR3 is TGTGCCAGCAGCTTGCCGGGGGGAAGCTATGGCTACACCTTC. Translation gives CASSLPGGSYGYTF.

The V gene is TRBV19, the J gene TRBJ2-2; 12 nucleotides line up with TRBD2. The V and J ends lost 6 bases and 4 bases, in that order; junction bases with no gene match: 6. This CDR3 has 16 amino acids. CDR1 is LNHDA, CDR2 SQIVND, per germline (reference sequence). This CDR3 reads CASSPGTSGPTGELFF. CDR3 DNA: TGTGCCAGTAGCCCCGGGACTAGCGGGCCCACCGGGGAGCTGTTTTTT.

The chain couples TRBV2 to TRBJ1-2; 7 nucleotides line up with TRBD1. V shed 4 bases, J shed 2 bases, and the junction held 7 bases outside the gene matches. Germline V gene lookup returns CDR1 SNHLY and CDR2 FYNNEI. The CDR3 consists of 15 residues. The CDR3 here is CASSGDQGENYGYTF. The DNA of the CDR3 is TGTGCCAGCAGTGGGGACCAGGGGGAGAACTATGGCTACACCTTC.

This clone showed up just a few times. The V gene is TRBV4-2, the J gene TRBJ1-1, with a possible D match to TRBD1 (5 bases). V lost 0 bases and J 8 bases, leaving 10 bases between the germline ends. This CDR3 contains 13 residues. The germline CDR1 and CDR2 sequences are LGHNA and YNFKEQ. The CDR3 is CASSQEVRTEAFF. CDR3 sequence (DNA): TGTGCCAGCAGCCAAGAAGTGCGGACAGAAGCTTTCTTT.

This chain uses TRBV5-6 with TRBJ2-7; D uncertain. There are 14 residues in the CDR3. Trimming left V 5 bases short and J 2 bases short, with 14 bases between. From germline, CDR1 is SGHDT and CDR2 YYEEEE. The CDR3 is CASSQRALTYEQYF. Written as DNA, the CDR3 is TGTGCCAGCAGTCAGAGAGCTCTCACCTACGAGCAGTACTTC.

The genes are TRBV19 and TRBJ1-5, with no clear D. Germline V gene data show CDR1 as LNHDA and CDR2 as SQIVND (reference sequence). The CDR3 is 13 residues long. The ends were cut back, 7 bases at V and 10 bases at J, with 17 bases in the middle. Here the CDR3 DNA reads TGTGCCAGTACCCCAGTTCCGGGAGATCCCCAGCATTTT. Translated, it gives CASTPVPGDPQHF.

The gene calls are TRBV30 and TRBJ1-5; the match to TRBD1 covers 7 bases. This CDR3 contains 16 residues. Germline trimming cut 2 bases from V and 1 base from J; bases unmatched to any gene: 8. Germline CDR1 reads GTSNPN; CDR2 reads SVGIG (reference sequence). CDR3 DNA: TGTGCCTGGAGTAGCGGGCAGGGGGGGAGCAATCAGCCCCAGCATTTT. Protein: CAWSSGQGGSNQPQHF.

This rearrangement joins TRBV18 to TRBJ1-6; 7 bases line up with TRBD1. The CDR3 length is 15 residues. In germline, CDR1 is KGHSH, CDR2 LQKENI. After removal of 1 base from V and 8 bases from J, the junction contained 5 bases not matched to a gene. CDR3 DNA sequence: TGTGCCAGCTCACCACGGGGACAGCGGGATTCACCCCTCCACTTT. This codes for CASSPRGQRDSPLHF.

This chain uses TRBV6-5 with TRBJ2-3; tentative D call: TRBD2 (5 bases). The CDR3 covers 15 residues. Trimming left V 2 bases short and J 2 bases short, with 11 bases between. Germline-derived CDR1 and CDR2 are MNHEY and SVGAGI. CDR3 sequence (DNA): TGTGCCAGCAGTTACGGAGGTAAGAACACAGATACGCAGTATTTT. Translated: CASSYGGKNTDTQYF.

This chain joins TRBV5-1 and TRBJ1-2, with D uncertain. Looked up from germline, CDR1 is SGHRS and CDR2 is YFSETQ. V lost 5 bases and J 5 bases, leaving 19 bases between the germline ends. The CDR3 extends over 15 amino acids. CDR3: CASSQIVAGPYGYTF. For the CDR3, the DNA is TGCGCCAGCAGTCAAATCGTGGCCGGACCTTATGGCTACACCTTC.

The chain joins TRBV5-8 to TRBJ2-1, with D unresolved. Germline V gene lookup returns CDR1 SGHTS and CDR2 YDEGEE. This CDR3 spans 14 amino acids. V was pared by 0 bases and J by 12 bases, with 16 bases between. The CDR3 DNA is TGTGCCAGCAGCTTGGTTAGGGTTCTAATGGCGCAGTTCTTC. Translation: CASSLVRVLMAQFF. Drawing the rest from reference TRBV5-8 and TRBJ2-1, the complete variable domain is EAGVTQSPTHLIKTRGQQATLRCSPISGHTSVYWYQQALGLGLQFLLWYDEGEERNRGNFPPRFSGRQFPNYSSELNVNALELEDSALYLCASSLVRVLMAQFFGPGTRLTVL.

CDR3 sequence (DNA): TGTGCCAGCAGTGCAGGGACAGGGGGTTGGTTCTCGTATGGCTACACCTTC. This sequence encodes CASSAGTGGWFSYGYTF. V usage is TRBV7-8 and J usage is TRBJ1-2, with TRBD1 matching over 11 bases. This CDR3 is built from 17 residues. Germline-derived CDR1 and CDR2 are SGHVS and FQNEAQ. V shed 6 bases, J shed 5 bases, and the junction held 14 bases outside the gene matches.

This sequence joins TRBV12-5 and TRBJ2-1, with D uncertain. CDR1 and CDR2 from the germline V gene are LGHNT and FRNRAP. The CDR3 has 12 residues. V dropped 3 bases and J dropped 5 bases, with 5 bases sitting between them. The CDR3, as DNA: TGTGCTAGTGGTTTCGGAGACAATGAGCAGTTCTTC. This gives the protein CASGFGDNEQFF.

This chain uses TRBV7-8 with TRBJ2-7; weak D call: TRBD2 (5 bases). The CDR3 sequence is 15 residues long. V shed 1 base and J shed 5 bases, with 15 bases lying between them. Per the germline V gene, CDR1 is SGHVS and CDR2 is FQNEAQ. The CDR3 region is CASSLGLDGVHEQYF. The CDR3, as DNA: TGTGCCAGCAGCTTAGGTCTTGACGGGGTCCACGAGCAGTACTTC.

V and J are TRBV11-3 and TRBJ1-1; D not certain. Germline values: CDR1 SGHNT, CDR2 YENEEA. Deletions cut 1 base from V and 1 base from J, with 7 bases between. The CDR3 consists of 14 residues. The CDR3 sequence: CASSLAYPNTEAFF. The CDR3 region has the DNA TGTGCCAGCAGCTTAGCCTACCCGAACACTGAAGCTTTCTTT.